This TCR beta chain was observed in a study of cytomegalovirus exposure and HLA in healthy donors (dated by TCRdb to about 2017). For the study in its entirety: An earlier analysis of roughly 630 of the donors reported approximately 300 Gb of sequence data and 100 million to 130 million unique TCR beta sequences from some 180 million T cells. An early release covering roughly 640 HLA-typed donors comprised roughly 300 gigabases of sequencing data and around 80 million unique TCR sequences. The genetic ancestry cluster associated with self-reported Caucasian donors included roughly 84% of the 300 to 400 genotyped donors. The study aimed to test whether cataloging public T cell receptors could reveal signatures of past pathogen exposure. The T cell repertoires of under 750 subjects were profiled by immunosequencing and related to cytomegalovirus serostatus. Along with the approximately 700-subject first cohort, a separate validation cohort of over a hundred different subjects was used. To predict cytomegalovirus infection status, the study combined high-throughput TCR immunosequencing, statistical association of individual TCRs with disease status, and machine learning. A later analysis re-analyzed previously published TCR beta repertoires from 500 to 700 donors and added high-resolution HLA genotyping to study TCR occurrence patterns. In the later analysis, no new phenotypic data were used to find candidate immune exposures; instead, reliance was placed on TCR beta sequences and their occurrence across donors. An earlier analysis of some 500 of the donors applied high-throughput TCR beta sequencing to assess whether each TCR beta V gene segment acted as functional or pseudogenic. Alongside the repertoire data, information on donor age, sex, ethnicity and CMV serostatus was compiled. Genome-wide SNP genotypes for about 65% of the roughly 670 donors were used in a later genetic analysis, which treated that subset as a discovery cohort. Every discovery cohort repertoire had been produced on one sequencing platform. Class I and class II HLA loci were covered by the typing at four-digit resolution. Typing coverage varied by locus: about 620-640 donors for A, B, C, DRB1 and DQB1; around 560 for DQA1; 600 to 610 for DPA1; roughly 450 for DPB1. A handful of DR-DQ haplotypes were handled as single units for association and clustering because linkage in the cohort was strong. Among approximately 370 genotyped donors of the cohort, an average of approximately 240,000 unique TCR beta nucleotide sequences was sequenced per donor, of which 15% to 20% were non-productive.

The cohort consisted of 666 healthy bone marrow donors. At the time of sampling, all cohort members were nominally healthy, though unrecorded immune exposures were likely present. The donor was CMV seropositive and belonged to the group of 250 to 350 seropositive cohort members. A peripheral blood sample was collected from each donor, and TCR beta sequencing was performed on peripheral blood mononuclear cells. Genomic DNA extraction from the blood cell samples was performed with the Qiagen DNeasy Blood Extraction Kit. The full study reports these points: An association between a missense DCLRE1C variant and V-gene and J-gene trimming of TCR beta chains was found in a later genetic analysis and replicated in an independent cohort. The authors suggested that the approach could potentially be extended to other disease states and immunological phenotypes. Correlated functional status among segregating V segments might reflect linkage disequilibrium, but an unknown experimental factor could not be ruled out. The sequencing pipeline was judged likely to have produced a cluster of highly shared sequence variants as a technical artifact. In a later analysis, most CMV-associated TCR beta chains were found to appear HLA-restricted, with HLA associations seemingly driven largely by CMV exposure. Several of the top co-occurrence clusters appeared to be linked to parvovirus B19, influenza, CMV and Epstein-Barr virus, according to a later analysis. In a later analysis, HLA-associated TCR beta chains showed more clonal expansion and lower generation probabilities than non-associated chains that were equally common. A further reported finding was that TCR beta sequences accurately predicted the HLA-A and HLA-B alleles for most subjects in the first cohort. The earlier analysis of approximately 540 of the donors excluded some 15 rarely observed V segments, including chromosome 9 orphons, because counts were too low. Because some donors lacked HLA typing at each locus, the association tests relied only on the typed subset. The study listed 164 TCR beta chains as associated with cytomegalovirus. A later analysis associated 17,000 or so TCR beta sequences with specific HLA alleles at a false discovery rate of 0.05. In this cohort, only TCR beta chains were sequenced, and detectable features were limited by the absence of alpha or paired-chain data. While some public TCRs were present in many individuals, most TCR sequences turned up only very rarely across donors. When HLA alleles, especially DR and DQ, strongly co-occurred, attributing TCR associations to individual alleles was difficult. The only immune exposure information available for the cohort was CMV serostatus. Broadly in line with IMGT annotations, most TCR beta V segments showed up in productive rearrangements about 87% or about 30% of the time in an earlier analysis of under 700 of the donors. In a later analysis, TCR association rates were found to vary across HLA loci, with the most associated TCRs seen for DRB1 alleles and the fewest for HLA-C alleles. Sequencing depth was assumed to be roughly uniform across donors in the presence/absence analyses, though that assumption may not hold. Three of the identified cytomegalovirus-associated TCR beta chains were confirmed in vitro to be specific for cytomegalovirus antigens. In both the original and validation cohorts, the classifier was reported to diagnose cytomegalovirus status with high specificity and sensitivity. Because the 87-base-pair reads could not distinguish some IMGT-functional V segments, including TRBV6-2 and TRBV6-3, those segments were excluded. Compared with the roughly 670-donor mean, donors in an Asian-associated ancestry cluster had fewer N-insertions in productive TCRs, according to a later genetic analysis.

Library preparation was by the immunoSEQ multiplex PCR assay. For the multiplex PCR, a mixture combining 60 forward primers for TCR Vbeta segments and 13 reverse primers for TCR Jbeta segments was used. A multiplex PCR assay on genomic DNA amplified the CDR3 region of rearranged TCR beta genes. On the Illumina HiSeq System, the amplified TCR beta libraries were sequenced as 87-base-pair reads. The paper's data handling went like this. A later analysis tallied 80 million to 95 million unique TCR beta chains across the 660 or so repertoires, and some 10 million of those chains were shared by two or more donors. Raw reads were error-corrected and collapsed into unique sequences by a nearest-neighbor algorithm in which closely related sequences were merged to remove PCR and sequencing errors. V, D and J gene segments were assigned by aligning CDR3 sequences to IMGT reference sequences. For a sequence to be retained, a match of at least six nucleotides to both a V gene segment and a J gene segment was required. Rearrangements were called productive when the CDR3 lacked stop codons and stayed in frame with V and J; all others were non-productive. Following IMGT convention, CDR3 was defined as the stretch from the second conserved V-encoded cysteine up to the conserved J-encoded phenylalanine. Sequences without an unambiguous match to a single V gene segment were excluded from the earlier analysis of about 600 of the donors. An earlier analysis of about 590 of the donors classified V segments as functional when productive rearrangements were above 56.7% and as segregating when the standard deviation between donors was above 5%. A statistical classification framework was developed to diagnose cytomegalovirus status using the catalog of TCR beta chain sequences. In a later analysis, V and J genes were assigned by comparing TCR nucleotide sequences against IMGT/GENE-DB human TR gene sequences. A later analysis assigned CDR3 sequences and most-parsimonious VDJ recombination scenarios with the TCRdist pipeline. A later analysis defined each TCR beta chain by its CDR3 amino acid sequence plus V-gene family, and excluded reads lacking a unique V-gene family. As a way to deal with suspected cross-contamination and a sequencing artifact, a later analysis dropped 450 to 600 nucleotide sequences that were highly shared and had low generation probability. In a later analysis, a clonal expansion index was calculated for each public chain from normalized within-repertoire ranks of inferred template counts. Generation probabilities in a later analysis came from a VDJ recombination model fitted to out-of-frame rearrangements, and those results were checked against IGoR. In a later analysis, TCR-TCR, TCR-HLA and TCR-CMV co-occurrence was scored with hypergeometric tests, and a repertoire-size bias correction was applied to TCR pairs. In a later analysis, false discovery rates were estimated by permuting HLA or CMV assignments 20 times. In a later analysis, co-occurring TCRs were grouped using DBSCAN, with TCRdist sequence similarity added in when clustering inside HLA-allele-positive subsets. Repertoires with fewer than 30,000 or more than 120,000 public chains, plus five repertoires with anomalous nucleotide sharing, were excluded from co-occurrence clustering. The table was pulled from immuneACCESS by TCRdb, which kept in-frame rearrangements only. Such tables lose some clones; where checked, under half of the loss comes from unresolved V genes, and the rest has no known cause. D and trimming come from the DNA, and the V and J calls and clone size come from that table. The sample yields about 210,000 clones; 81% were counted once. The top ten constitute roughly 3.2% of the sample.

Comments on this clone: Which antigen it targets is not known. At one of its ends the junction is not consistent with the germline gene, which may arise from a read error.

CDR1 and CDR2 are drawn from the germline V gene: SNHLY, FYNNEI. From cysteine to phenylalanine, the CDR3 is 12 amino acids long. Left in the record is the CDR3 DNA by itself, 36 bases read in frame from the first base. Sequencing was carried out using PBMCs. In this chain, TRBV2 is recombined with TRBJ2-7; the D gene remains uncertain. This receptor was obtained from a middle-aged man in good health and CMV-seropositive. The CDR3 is CASTLTFYGQYF. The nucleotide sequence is TGTGCCAGCACGCTCACCTTCTACGGGCAGTACTTC.